The 6 T cell receptor beta chains given below trace back to one sample, sequenced in a study of early T cells in non-severe SARS-CoV-2 infection. TCRdb re-derived calls from the 5' RACE reads in MiXCR, one entry per CDR3 protein. Seen here are tens of thousands of distinct CDR3 sequences, less than 7% observed once, and the top ten hold around 11%. The specimen sequenced was whole blood. The origin of the receptors is an adult who was a healthcare worker with PCR-confirmed SARS-CoV-2 infection or an uninfected control (not recorded which).

This clonotype was counted at least ten times. The chain joins TRBV29-1 to TRBJ2-5; either TRBD1 or TRBD2 may fit D (5 bases each). The CDR3 spans 13 residues. With 5 bases removed from V and 1 base from J, the gap between germline ends came to 11 bases. Germline CDR1 SQVTM, CDR2 ANQGSEA. CDR3 protein: CSVPRDGQETQYF. The CDR3 DNA reads TGCAGCGTTCCCCGGGACGGCCAAGAGACCCAGTACTTC. The whole variable domain, filled in from reference TRBV29-1 and TRBJ2-5, reads SAVISQKPSRDICQRGTSLTIQCQVDSQVTMMFWYRQQPGQSLTLIATANQGSEATYESGFVIDKFPISRPNLTFSTLTVSNMSPEDSSIYLCSVPRDGQETQYFGPGTRLLVL.

This clonotype was counted ten times or more. V and J are TRBV7-2 and TRBJ2-1, with D possibly matching TRBD2 (6 bases). The V and J ends lost 1 base and 10 bases respectively, with 8 bases between them. Germline values: CDR1 SGHTA, CDR2 FQGNSA. The CDR3 totals 12 residues. CDR3 sequence (DNA): TGTGCCAGCAGCTTAGGTCGGGGGGAGCAGTTCTTC. This codes for CASSLGRGEQFF.

This clonotype was picked up many times. As DNA, the CDR3 is TGTGCCAGCAGTGACAACTCTGGGGCCAACGTCCTGACTTTC. Protein product: CASSDNSGANVLTF. The gene calls are TRBV6-1 and TRBJ2-6, with D uncertain. V was shortened by 3 bases and J by 0 bases, with 3 bases between the two germline ends. CDR3 length equals 14 residues. Germline CDR1 reads MNHNS; CDR2 reads SASEGT.

CDR3 nucleotides: TGTGCCAGCAGCTTAGAACCCCCCCATAGCGGGGGAAATACGCAGTATTTT. Protein sequence: CASSLEPPHSGGNTQYF. V gene TRBV7-2 combines with J gene TRBJ2-3, with 9 bases aligning to TRBD2. CDR3 length: 17 amino acids. Germline loops: CDR1 SGHTA, CDR2 FQGNSA. V shed 1 base and J 7 bases; nucleotides not matched to a gene: 12.

This clonotype appeared many times. The chain employs TRBV5-1 and TRBJ1-3, with no clear D. The germline gives CDR1 SGHRS, CDR2 YFSETQ. The CDR3 runs 13 residues. The V and J ends lost 4 bases and 0 bases respectively, with 5 bases between them. This chain's CDR3 is CASSTSSGNTIYF. CDR3 in DNA: TGCGCCAGCAGCACGAGCTCTGGAAACACCATATATTTT.

This clonotype was observed at least ten times. The V gene is TRBV20-1, the J gene TRBJ2-1; D may be TRBD1 or TRBD2 (5 bases each). The CDR3 is 15 amino acids. Germline CDR1 and CDR2: DFQATT and SNEGSKA (reference sequence). Trimming cost V 0 bases and J 5 bases, with 14 bases left between them. CDR3 amino acids: CSARDGAEDHNEQFF. In nucleotides, the CDR3 is TGCAGTGCTAGAGATGGGGCGGAGGACCACAATGAGCAGTTCTTC.